This T cell receptor (beta chain) was found in a study of beta chain features in type 1 diabetes. The study's findings and limits: A closer apparent resemblance between naive, central memory and Treg TCRB repertoires was seen in patients than in healthy donors. Shorter TCRB CDR3s, moderately but significantly so, marked every one of the four CD4+ subsets in Type 1 diabetes patients.

Staining for CD45RO/CCR7/CD25/CD127/CD95/CD27 allowed sorting of CD4+ naive, central memory, regulatory and stem cell-like memory cells. The CDR3 length is 17 residues. Germline trimming cut 2 bases from V and 6 bases from J; bases unmatched to any gene: 15. Germline CDR1 reads LGHNT; CDR2 reads FRNRAP. Expressed TCRB transcripts were sequenced after all isolated RNA was converted to cDNA. Assay: immunoSEQ multiplex PCR; the TCRdb copy retains only in-frame clones and omits some. The repertoire consists of hundreds of thousands of clones, with about 11% occurring once and the leading ten covering about 0.018%. As to this clone: Antigen: not known.

The sample taken for sequencing was naive CD4+ T cells from blood. The sequence came from a man aged 25-45 years with type 1 diabetes. This chain uses TRBV12-5 with TRBJ2-7; 8 bases match TRBD1. This CDR3 is CASGLSSFRDRIREQYF. The CDR3 bases are TGTGCTAGTGGTTTGTCCTCCTTCCGGGACAGGATTCGCGAGCAGTACTTC. The variable domain in full, completed from reference TRBV12-5 and TRBJ2-7, reads DARVTQTPRHKVTEMGQEVTMRCQPILGHNTVFWYRQTMMQGLELLAYFRNRAPLDDSGMPKDRFSAEMPDATLATLKIQPSEPRDSAVYFCASGLSSFRDRIREQYFGPGTRLTVT.